The clone carrying this TCR beta chain was counted once. Trimming took off 7 bases at V and 2 bases at J, with 10 bases between the two ends. The V gene's germline CDR1 is SGHRS and CDR2 YFSETQ. The CDR3 loop spans 13 amino acids. The repertoire was sequenced with immunoSEQ multiplex PCR; TCRdb's copy has only in-frame clones and lacks some. The table includes around 470,000 clones, 80% to 95% detected once. Before being deemed recovered, Cohort 3 donors had two negative PCRs, clearance, or symptom resolution. The data stem from a study of blood T cell repertoires in COVID-19. The TCR sequence derives from a man younger than 35 who had recovered from COVID-19. Sequencing was done on a sample of PBMCs or T cells enriched from blood (not recorded which). This chain links TRBV5-1 with TRBJ1-3; D gene ambiguous. The CDR3 reads CASGTGTGNTIYF. The CDR3 nucleotides are TGCGCCAGCGGTACGGGAACTGGAAACACCATATATTTT.